The 19 T cell receptor beta chains below come from one sample, sequenced in a study of cytomegalovirus exposure and HLA in healthy donors. TCRdb keeps only in-frame clones here, not all; method: immunoSEQ multiplex PCR. Of about 64,000 clones in the sample, 85% to 95% are singletons; the top ten hold under 6.5%. What was sequenced was PBMCs. Receptors originate from a woman younger than 30 in good health and CMV-seropositive.

A remark on this clone: One end of the junction is discordant with germline, which a read error may explain. The chain employs TRBV23-1 and TRBJ1-5; 8 bases align to TRBD1. TRBV23-1 is assigned to the ORF class and has an uncertain function. The CDR3 length is 10 residues. CDR3 amino acids: CASDVGTGLF. CDR3 nucleotides: TGCGCCAGCGATGTCGGGACAGGCCTTTTT.

V gene TRBV19 combines with J gene TRBJ2-1, with 11 bases lining up with TRBD2. CDR1 is LNHDA and CDR2 is SQIVND in the germline V gene (reference sequence). Trimming at V came to 3 bases and at J to 5 bases, leaving 6 bases not matched to a gene. The CDR3 spans 16 residues. The CDR3 here is CASSIFHSGRDNEQFF. Written as DNA, the CDR3 is TGTGCCAGTAGTATTTTTCATAGCGGGAGGGACAATGAGCAGTTCTTC.

The rearrangement links TRBV19 to TRBJ2-3; 8 bases map to TRBD1. V gave up 5 bases and J gave up 6 bases; unmatched junction bases: 10. From germline, CDR1 is LNHDA and CDR2 SQIVND (reference sequence). The CDR3 extends over 15 amino acids. Here the CDR3 reads CASSPSGGRTDTQYF. CDR3 nucleotides: TGTGCCAGTAGTCCTTCAGGGGGCCGGACCGATACGCAGTATTTT.

The chain has TRBV9 and TRBJ1-3, with a weak D call TRBD1 (5 bases). The CDR3 runs 14 residues. Trimming stripped 0 bases from V and 1 base from J, with 5 bases between. Germline CDR1 is SGDLS and CDR2 is YYNGEE. In DNA form, the CDR3 reads TGTGCCAGCAGCGTAGCAGGGTCTGGAAACACCATATATTTT. This codes for CASSVAGSGNTIYF.

J is TRBJ2-7 and V is TRBV11-2; TRBD1 agrees at 8 bases. This CDR3 has 15 residues. Looked up from germline, CDR1 is SGHAT and CDR2 is FQNNGV. V dropped 4 bases and J dropped 3; count of bases not matched to a gene: 8. For the CDR3, the DNA is TGTGCCAGCAGCTCCGGACAGGGCTGGGGCTACGAGCAGTACTTC. Translating gives CASSSGQGWGYEQYF.

This clone was seen just once. The V gene is TRBV5-4, the J gene TRBJ2-7; D remains unclear. The CDR3 length is 14 residues. With 3 bases removed from V and 2 bases from J, the gap between germline ends came to 12 bases. The germline V gene has CDR1 SGHNT and CDR2 YYREEE (reference sequence). CDR3 loop: CASSSLDLTYEQYF. The CDR3 DNA reads as TGTGCCAGCAGCTCGCTAGACTTAACCTACGAGCAGTACTTC.

This clone turned up a few times. This chain uses TRBV10-3 with TRBJ2-7; D might be TRBD1 (6 bases). The V gene's germline CDR1 is ENHRY and CDR2 SYGVKD. CDR3 length: 14 amino acids. Trimming pared 2 bases from V and 0 bases from J, leaving 8 bases between. The CDR3 region has the DNA TGTGCCATCAGTGAGCGGACAGTCTCCTACGAGCAGTACTTC. It codes for CAISERTVSYEQYF.

The genes are TRBV18 and TRBJ2-3, with TRBD1 identical over 7 bases. Germline loops: CDR1 KGHSH, CDR2 LQKENI. This CDR3 has 15 residues. V trimming: 3 bases; J trimming: 2 bases; junction bases outside the gene matches: 5. CDR3 sequence (DNA): TGTGCCAGCTCACCGCGACAGGGCACCACAGATACGCAGTATTTT. This gives the protein CASSPRQGTTDTQYF.

J is TRBJ1-2 and V is TRBV2, with D possibly being TRBD1 (6 bases). Germline V gene sequence: CDR1 SNHLY, CDR2 FYNNEI. Deletions cut 1 base from V and 4 bases from J, with 13 bases between. The CDR3 totals 15 residues. CDR3 sequence: CASSEGGGQGYGYTF. CDR3 in DNA: TGTGCCAGCAGTGAAGGCGGGGGGCAAGGCTATGGCTACACCTTC.

The chain uses TRBV29-1 and TRBJ1-5; 7 nucleotides match TRBD1. This CDR3 contains 11 residues. Trimming took 3 bases from V and 11 from J; bases not matched to a gene: 4. CDR1 SQVTM and CDR2 ANQGSEA come from the germline V gene. CDR3 DNA: TGCAGCGTTGAGCTACAGGGGACCCAGCATTTT. Translating it yields CSVELQGTQHF.

The chain links TRBV7-9 to TRBJ1-4; D unresolved. The CDR3 sequence is 15 residues long. The V gene lost 3 bases and the J gene lost 5 bases, with 13 bases spanning the gap. The V gene's germline CDR1 is SEHNR and CDR2 FQNEAQ (reference sequence). The CDR3 region is CASSLAEVSNEKLFF. Written as DNA, the CDR3 is TGTGCCAGCAGCTTGGCGGAGGTTTCCAATGAAAAACTGTTTTTT.

Here the CDR3 DNA reads TGTGCCAGCAGAGGGGCGACCGGGGAGCTGTTTTTT. Amino acid sequence: CASRGATGELFF. The V call is TRBV6-6, the J call TRBJ2-2; D might be TRBD1 (5 bases). Germline CDR1 reads MNHNY; CDR2 reads SVGAGI (reference sequence). Deletions cut 6 bases from V and 5 bases from J, with 7 bases between. This CDR3 is 12 amino acids long.

The chain uses TRBV7-9 and TRBJ1-3, with 10 bases aligning to TRBD1. This CDR3 spans 16 amino acids. Trimming at V came to 5 bases and at J to 2 bases, leaving 6 bases not matched to a gene. Germline loops: CDR1 SEHNR, CDR2 FQNEAQ (reference sequence). This CDR3 is CASSLGTGVAGNTIYF. The CDR3 region has the DNA TGTGCCAGCAGCCTAGGGACAGGGGTTGCTGGAAACACCATATATTTT.

The rearrangement joins TRBV14 to TRBJ2-1, with 7 bases aligning to TRBD2. With 2 bases clipped from V and 7 bases from J, the junction kept 11 bases outside the gene matches. Germline V lookup: CDR1 SGHDN, CDR2 FVKESK. CDR3 size: 16 residues. In DNA, the CDR3 is TGTGCCAGCAGCCAATTGGGGGGGAAAGAATGGAATGAGCAGTTCTTC. Amino acid sequence: CASSQLGGKEWNEQFF.

The chain carries TRBV6-6 and TRBJ2-1; 7 nucleotides line up with TRBD1. This CDR3 has 13 amino acids. Germline values: CDR1 MNHNY, CDR2 SVGAGI (reference sequence). The V and J ends lost 2 bases and 5 bases, in that order; junction bases with no gene match: 0. Here the CDR3 reads CASSYQGDNEQFF. The CDR3 DNA reads as TGTGCCAGCAGTTACCAGGGGGACAATGAGCAGTTCTTC.

V is TRBV28 and J is TRBJ2-1, with 7 bases lining up with TRBD1. Germline values: CDR1 MDHEN, CDR2 SYDVKM. Losses at the gene ends were 6 bases for V and 8 bases for J; bases not matched to a gene: 13. The CDR3 is 15 residues long. CDR3 nucleotides: TGTGCCAGCAGCCTTTTACTCCGGGACAGAGATGAGCAGTTCTTC. It translates to CASSLLLRDRDEQFF.

This sequence joins TRBV27 and TRBJ1-1; D possibly corresponds to TRBD1 (5 bases). The CDR3 sequence is 13 residues long. Per the germline V gene, CDR1 is MNHEY and CDR2 is SMNVEV (reference sequence). V lost 10 bases and J lost 1, with 13 bases in between. CDR3 region: CAIGAGGNTEAFF. The CDR3 coding sequence is TGTGCCATCGGAGCGGGGGGGAACACTGAAGCTTTCTTT.

The gene calls are TRBV25-1 and TRBJ2-7, with D maybe TRBD1 (5 bases). This CDR3 comprises 14 residues. V lost 3 bases and J 5 bases, leaving 14 bases between the germline ends. Germline assignment: CDR1 MGHDK and CDR2 SYGVNS. The CDR3 region has the DNA TGTGCCAGCAGTGATGTCGGCAGGGCCGACGAGCAGTACTTC. It encodes CASSDVGRADEQYF.

The V and J genes are TRBV27 and TRBJ1-1, with TRBD1 matching 7 bases. The CDR3 is 14 amino acids. CDR1 is MNHEY, CDR2 SMNVEV, per germline (reference sequence). V lost 6 bases and J lost 4; bases outside the gene matches: 8. CDR3 nucleotides: TGTGCCAGCAGATCGACAGGGCTCGGCACTGAAGCTTTCTTT. Amino acid sequence: CASRSTGLGTEAFF.